This TCR beta chain was identified in a study of high-grade serous ovarian cancer treatment subgroups. Study at large: Each sample yielded on average 7,494 unique TCR beta rearrangements from around 15,000 reads.

The tumor samples were collected prior to definitive surgery or chemotherapy. With regard to this clone: Its antigen remains unknown.

Study outcomes and limitations: These tumor repertoires lack spatial information from bulk sequencing. Different patients shared almost no repertoire; same-patient tumors shared 0.11 to 0.79. TCR clonal relatedness correlated positively with neoantigen level.

The method was immunoSEQ multiplex PCR; TCRdb's version includes in-frame clones alone and lacks a portion of them. The data contain approximately 40,000 clones, over 60% of them singletons. V was clipped by 2 bases and J by 2 bases, with 12 bases between them. Per germline, CDR1 SGHAT and CDR2 FQNNGV. CDR3 length: 15 residues. The sequenced sample consisted of tumor tissue. The TCR sequence derives from a human donor with high-grade serous ovarian cancer. The rearrangement uses TRBV11-2 and TRBJ2-5; TRBD1 might be the D (6 bases). This CDR3 is CASSLWGPSQETQYF. CDR3 in DNA: TGTGCCAGCAGCTTATGGGGGCCCAGTCAAGAGACCCAGTACTTC.